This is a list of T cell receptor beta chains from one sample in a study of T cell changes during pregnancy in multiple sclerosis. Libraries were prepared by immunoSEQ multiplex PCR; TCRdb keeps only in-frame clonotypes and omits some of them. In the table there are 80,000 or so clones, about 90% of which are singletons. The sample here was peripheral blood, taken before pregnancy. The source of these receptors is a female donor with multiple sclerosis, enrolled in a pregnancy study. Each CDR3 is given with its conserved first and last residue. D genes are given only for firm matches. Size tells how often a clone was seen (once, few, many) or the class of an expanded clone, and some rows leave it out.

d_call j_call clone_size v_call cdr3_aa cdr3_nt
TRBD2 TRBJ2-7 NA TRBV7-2 CASNRSGGGEQYF TGTGCCAGCAACAGAAGCGGGGGAGGAGAGCAGTACTTC
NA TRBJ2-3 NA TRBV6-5 CASGAPLDTDTQYF TGTGCCAGCGGAGCACCTCTTGACACAGATACGCAGTATTTT
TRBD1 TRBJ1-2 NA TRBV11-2 CASSLNRGSNYGYTF TGTGCCAGCAGCTTAAACAGGGGATCTAACTATGGCTACACCTTC
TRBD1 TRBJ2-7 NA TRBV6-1 CASSELPGQGGHEQYF TGTGCCAGCAGTGAGCTACCGGGACAGGGTGGCCACGAGCAGTACTTC
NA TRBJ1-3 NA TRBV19 CASSIDMTGKSGNTIYF TGTGCCAGTAGTATAGATATGACCGGGAAATCTGGAAACACCATATATTTT
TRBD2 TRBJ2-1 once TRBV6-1 CASRRLASNEQFF TGTGCCAGCAGACGACTAGCGTCCAATGAGCAGTTCTTC
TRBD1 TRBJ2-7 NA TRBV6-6 CASSSGQGPYEQYF TGTGCCAGCAGTTCGGGACAGGGACCCTACGAGCAGTACTTC
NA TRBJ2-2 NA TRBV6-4 CASSDSAGLSTGELFF TGTGCCAGCAGTGACTCGGCAGGGCTTAGCACCGGGGAGCTGTTTTTT
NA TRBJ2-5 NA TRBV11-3 CASSYDRPNQETQYF TGTGCCAGCAGCTATGACAGGCCAAACCAAGAGACCCAGTACTTC
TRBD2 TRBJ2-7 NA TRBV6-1 CASSEAVFGSSGTYEQYF TGTGCCAGCAGTGAAGCTGTCTTCGGTTCTAGCGGAACCTACGAGCAGTACTTC
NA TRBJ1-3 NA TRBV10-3 CAIRPPADSGNTIYF TGTGCCATCAGGCCGCCAGCGGACTCTGGAAACACCATATATTTT
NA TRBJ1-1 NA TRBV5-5 CASSLVPTGTEAFF TGTGCCAGCAGCTTGGTCCCAACAGGAACTGAAGCTTTCTTT
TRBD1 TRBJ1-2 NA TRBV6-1 CASSEAGRGLNGYTF TGTGCCAGCAGTGAAGCGGGCAGGGGGCTAAATGGCTACACCTTC
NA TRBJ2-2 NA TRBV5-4 CASSLDRENTGELFF TGTGCCAGCAGCTTGGACAGGGAAAACACCGGGGAGCTGTTTTTT
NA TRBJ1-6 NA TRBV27 CASSLSPGTYNSPLHF TGTGCCAGCAGTTTATCGCCAGGGACTTATAATTCACCCCTCCACTTT
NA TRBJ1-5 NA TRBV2 CASSDAKQPQHF TGTGCCAGCAGTGACGCGAAACAGCCCCAGCATTTT
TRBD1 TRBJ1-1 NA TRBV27 CASSMRQGNTEAFF TGTGCCAGCAGTATGCGACAGGGGAACACTGAAGCTTTCTTT
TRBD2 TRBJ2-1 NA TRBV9 CASSGGTSGVNEQFF TGTGCCAGCAGCGGAGGGACTAGCGGGGTCAATGAGCAGTTCTTC
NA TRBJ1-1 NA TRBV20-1 CSATGVGAFF TGCAGTGCTACGGGGGTTGGAGCTTTCTTT
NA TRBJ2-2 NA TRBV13 CASSHVVGERGGELFF TGTGCCAGCAGCCATGTGGTTGGAGAACGGGGCGGGGAGCTGTTTTTT
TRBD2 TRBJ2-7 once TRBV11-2 CASRTTGGTYEQYF TGTGCCAGCAGGACCACGGGGGGGACTTACGAGCAGTACTTC
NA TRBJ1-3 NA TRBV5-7 CASSHRRGGNTIYF TGTGCCAGCAGTCACAGAAGGGGGGGAAACACCATATATTTT
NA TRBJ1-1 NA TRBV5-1 CASSATGNTEAFF TGCGCCAGCAGCGCCACAGGGAACACTGAAGCTTTCTTT
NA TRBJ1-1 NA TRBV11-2 CASSHDQTGNTEAFF TGTGCCAGCAGCCATGACCAAACAGGGAACACTGAAGCTTTCTTT
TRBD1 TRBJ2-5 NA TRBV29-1 CSVERDSGQETQYF TGCAGCGTTGAAAGGGACAGCGGCCAAGAGACCCAGTACTTC
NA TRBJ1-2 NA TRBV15 CAAGESHYGYTF TGTGCCGCCGGTGAGTCCCACTATGGCTACACCTTC